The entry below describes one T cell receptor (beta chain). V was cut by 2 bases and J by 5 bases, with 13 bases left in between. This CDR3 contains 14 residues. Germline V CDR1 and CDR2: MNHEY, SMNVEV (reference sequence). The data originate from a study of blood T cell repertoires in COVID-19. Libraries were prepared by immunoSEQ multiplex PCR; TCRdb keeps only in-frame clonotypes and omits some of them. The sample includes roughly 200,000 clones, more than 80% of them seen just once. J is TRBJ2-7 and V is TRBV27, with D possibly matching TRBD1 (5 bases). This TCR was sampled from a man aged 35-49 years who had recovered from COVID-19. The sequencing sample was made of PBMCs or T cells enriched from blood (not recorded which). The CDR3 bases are TGTGCCAGCAGTTTAGCCAGGGAATACAACGAGCAGTACTTC. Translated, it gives CASSLAREYNEQYF.